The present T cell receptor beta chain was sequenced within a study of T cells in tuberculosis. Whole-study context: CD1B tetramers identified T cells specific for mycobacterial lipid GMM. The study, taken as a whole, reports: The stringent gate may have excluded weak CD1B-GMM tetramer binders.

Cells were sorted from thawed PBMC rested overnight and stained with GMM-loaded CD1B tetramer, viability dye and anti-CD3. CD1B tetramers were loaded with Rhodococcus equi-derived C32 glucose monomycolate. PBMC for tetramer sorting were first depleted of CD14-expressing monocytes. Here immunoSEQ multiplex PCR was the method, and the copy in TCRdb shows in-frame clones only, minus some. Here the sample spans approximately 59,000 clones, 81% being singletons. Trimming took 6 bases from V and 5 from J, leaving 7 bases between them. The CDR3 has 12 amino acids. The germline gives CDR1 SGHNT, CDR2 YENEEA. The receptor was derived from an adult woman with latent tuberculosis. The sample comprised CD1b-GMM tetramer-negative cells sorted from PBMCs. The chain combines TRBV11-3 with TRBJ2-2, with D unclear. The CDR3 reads CASRLKTGELFF. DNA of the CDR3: TGTGCCAGCAGGCTAAAGACCGGGGAGCTGTTTTTT.